Below, 26 T cell receptor beta chains from the same sample are listed, as sequenced in a study of spatial heterogeneity in lung cancer. MiXCR, applied by TCRdb to the 5' RACE reads, yields one record per CDR3 protein. The data contain some 87,000 distinct CDR3 sequences, approximately 8.9% of them singletons. As to time point: sample taken at primary tumor resection. Whole RNA came from tumor, nontumor lung or frozen PBMC and was sequenced without being sorted. The specimen was PBMCs, collected at surgery. The receptors shown here come from a male donor with early-stage non-small cell lung cancer.

This clonotype was detected a few times. DNA for the CDR3: TGTGCCAGCAGCTTGACGGGCCTTGATGGCTACACCTTC. It codes for CASSLTGLDGYTF. This chain connects TRBV5-4 to TRBJ1-2, with unresolved D. The germline V and J ends were trimmed by 1 base and 6 bases, with 10 bases remaining between them. CDR1 is SGHNT, CDR2 YYREEE, per germline (reference sequence). CDR3 length: 13 amino acids.

The table lists this clonotype with a few counts. The CDR3 protein is CSARERGIQPQHF. CDR3 coding DNA: TGCAGTGCTAGAGAAAGAGGGATCCAGCCCCAGCATTTT. The rearrangement joins TRBV20-1 to TRBJ1-5; no firm D call. The V end lost 0 bases, the J end lost 7 bases, and 10 bases lay between the germline ends. The CDR3 runs to 13 residues. Germline V lookup: CDR1 DFQATT, CDR2 SNEGSKA (reference sequence).

This clonotype was recorded a few times. V is TRBV20-1 and J is TRBJ2-5; D gene ambiguous. The V end was cut by 2 bases, the J end by 0 bases, with 1 base between. The CDR3 runs 11 residues. Germline V gives CDR1 DFQATT, CDR2 SNEGSKA (reference sequence). CDR3 amino acids: CSARYQETQYF. As DNA, the CDR3 is TGCAGTGCTAGATACCAAGAGACCCAGTACTTC.

This clonotype was seen repeatedly, ten times or more. The rearrangement links TRBV28 to TRBJ1-5; D is uncertain. CDR3 size: 14 residues. Germline CDR1 reads MDHEN; CDR2 reads SYDVKM. The V end lost 5 bases, the J end lost 7 bases, and 15 bases lay between the germline ends. The CDR3 DNA is TGTGCCAGCAGTACTCCGGGCCTGGGGCAGCCCCAGCATTTT. This translates into CASSTPGLGQPQHF. The entire variable domain, with the rest obtained from reference TRBV28 and TRBJ1-5, is as follows: DVKVTQSSRYLVKRTGEKVFLECVQDMDHENMFWYRQDPGLGLRLIYFSYDVKMKEKGDIPEGYSVSREKKERFSLILESASTNQTSMYLCASSTPGLGQPQHFGDGTRLSIL.

This clonotype was seen many times. This chain joins TRBV3-1 and TRBJ2-3; 7 bases are a match to TRBD2. Per germline, CDR1 LGHDT and CDR2 YNNKEL (reference sequence). Trimming removed 0 bases from V and 2 bases from J; junction bases left unmatched: 5. The CDR3 covers 16 residues. CDR3 bases: TGTGCCAGCAGCCAAGATGCGGGAGCCACCACAGATACGCAGTATTTT. Amino acid sequence: CASSQDAGATTDTQYF.

This clonotype turned up a few times. The chain employs TRBV4-2 and TRBJ2-7, with D perhaps matching TRBD1 or TRBD2 (6 bases each). Germline CDR1 and CDR2: LGHNA and YNFKEQ. The V end lost 3 bases, the J end lost 9 bases, and 21 bases lay between the germline ends. The CDR3 length is 15 residues. Written as DNA, the CDR3 is TGTGCCAGCAGCCAGGGCGGGACACCTGTTGTGGGGCAGTACTTC. Protein: CASSQGGTPVVGQYF.

This clonotype was counted only a few times. V and J are TRBV11-1 and TRBJ2-3, with 10 bases matching TRBD1. CDR3 length: 14 amino acids. CDR1 and CDR2 (germline): SGHAT, FQDESV (reference sequence). V trimming: 5 bases; J trimming: 4 bases; junction bases outside the gene matches: 3. CDR3 region: CASSRDRGADTQYF. The CDR3 region has the DNA TGTGCCAGCAGCCGGGACAGGGGTGCAGATACGCAGTATTTT.

This chain joins TRBV6-2 or TRBV6-3 and TRBJ1-3; D unclear. Trimming removed 6 bases at V and 0 bases at J, with 9 bases between. Germline V gene data show CDR1 as MNHEY and CDR2 as SVGEGT. This CDR3 spans 14 amino acids. CDR3 loop: CASRREHSGNTIYF. The CDR3 DNA follows: TGTGCCAGCAGGCGAGAGCACTCTGGAAACACCATATATTTT.

This clonotype was detected many times. CDR3 sequence reads: CASSGHRTGSYTDTQYF. In DNA form, the CDR3 reads TGCGCCAGCAGCGGGCACCGGACAGGGTCATACACAGATACGCAGTATTTT. The chain couples TRBV5-1 to TRBJ2-3; TRBD1 matches at 8 bases. The CDR3 is made up of 17 amino acids. The germline CDR1 and CDR2 sequences are SGHRS and YFSETQ. After removal of 4 bases from V and 2 bases from J, the junction contained 12 bases not matched to a gene.

There are many counts of this clonotype. The chain employs TRBV7-9 and TRBJ1-1; no firm D call. Between the trimmed V and J ends, which lost 4 bases and 5 bases, there was a span of 5 bases. This CDR3 region has 11 residues. CDR1 and CDR2 (germline): SEHNR, FQNEAQ (reference sequence). CDR3: CASSWETEAFF. The CDR3 nucleotides are TGTGCCAGCAGCTGGGAAACTGAAGCTTTCTTT.

V is TRBV27 and J is TRBJ2-7, with D hard to call. Trimming cost V 7 bases and J 4 bases, with 20 bases left between them. CDR3 length: 15 amino acids. Looked up from germline, CDR1 is MNHEY and CDR2 is SMNVEV (reference sequence). The CDR3 sequence is CASNPQVGGTYEQYF. As DNA, the CDR3 is TGTGCCAGCAACCCTCAGGTGGGCGGAACTTACGAGCAGTACTTC.

Many counts were recorded for this clonotype. The V call is TRBV7-9, the J call TRBJ2-7; D is possibly TRBD1 (6 bases). This CDR3 is built from 14 residues. The V and J ends lost 1 base and 3 bases respectively, with 10 bases between them. Germline-derived CDR1 and CDR2 are SEHNR and FQNEAQ (reference sequence). The CDR3 protein is CASSLGRGIYEQYF. CDR3 sequence (DNA): TGTGCCAGCAGCTTAGGCAGGGGCATCTACGAGCAGTACTTC.

This clonotype appeared many times. The CDR3 bases are TGTGCCAGCAGTGAGGAAGGGGTCGACACCTTC. Translation gives CASSEEGVDTF. The chain has TRBV2 and TRBJ1-2; the D gene is possibly TRBD1 (5 bases). The CDR3 is made up of 11 amino acids. V shed 3 bases and J shed 12 bases, with 11 bases lying between them. Germline values: CDR1 SNHLY, CDR2 FYNNEI.

This clonotype showed up many times. This rearrangement joins TRBV23-1 to TRBJ2-2; D unclear. TRBV23-1 is marked as an open reading frame, function uncertain. The CDR3 is 18 residues long. V was pared by 0 bases and J by 3 bases, with 17 bases between. The CDR3 is CASSQSFVGDTYTGELFF. CDR3 sequence (DNA): TGCGCCAGCAGTCAATCGTTCGTCGGAGACACCTACACCGGGGAGCTGTTTTTT.

The chain uses TRBV27 and TRBJ1-1; D is unclear. Germline V lookup: CDR1 MNHEY, CDR2 SMNVEV (reference sequence). Deletions cut 6 bases from V and 1 base from J, with 18 bases between. CDR3 length: 16 amino acids. The CDR3 here is CASSPRPRETNTEAFF. The CDR3 DNA reads TGTGCCAGCAGCCCGAGGCCCCGAGAAACGAACACTGAAGCTTTCTTT.

The rearrangement uses TRBV5-1 and TRBJ1-1, with D perhaps TRBD1 (5 bases). Trimming pared 2 bases from V and 6 bases from J, leaving 11 bases between. Germline values: CDR1 SGHRS, CDR2 YFSETQ. The CDR3 totals 13 residues. CDR3 nucleotide sequence: TGCGCCAGCAGCTTCAGGGTGGGGGCTGAAGCTTTCTTT. Protein sequence: CASSFRVGAEAFF.

Ten or more counts support this clonotype. The J gene is TRBJ2-5, the V gene TRBV10-3; weak D call: TRBD1 (6 bases). Looked up from germline, CDR1 is ENHRY and CDR2 is SYGVKD. V lost 6 bases, J lost 3 bases, and 11 bases lay in between. This CDR3 contains 13 residues. CDR3 loop: CAISARQEETQYF. The CDR3 coding sequence is TGTGCCATCAGCGCAAGACAGGAAGAGACCCAGTACTTC.

In its sample, this clonotype was seen a few times. This chain uses TRBV5-1 with TRBJ2-5; D is perhaps TRBD2 (6 bases). V was shortened by 4 bases and J by 0 bases, with 16 bases between the two germline ends. Germline values: CDR1 SGHRS, CDR2 YFSETQ. The CDR3 is made up of 16 amino acids. In DNA, the CDR3 is TGCGCCAGCAGCCAAATCGAAGGAGGGTACCAAGAGACCCAGTACTTC. This translates into CASSQIEGGYQETQYF.

This clonotype occurred a few times. V is TRBV5-1 and J is TRBJ2-1; D gene uncertain. The V end lost 2 bases, the J end lost 0 bases, and 12 bases lay between the germline ends. The germline gives CDR1 SGHRS, CDR2 YFSETQ. The CDR3 has 16 amino acids. The CDR3 DNA reads TGCGCCAGCAGCTTTCGAGCGTCGAGCTCCTACAATGAGCAGTTCTTC. This sequence encodes CASSFRASSSYNEQFF.

This clonotype was counted between two and nine times. This sequence joins TRBV7-2 and TRBJ1-1; D remains unclear. V was pared by 5 bases and J by 8 bases, with 9 bases between. The CDR3 length is 11 residues. The germline V gene encodes CDR1 SGHTA and CDR2 FQGNSA. CDR3 sequence reads: CASSLIREAFF. The CDR3 nucleotides read TGTGCCAGCAGCCTAATCCGGGAAGCTTTCTTT.

This clonotype was observed a handful of times. The chain carries TRBV6-2 or TRBV6-3 and TRBJ1-5, with TRBD1 as a possible D gene (6 bases). The CDR3 runs 16 residues. Trimming stripped 2 bases from V and 3 bases from J, with 14 bases between. Germline-derived CDR1 and CDR2 are MNHEY and SVGEGT. The CDR3 loop reads CASSYEGRGINQPQHF. In nucleotides, the CDR3 is TGTGCCAGCAGTTACGAGGGCAGGGGAATCAATCAGCCCCAGCATTTT.

In this sample, this clonotype turned up a few times. V gene TRBV28 combines with J gene TRBJ2-4; no reliable D call. The CDR3 has 16 residues. Germline CDR1 MDHEN, CDR2 SYDVKM. V was shortened by 4 bases and J by 0 bases, with 13 bases between the two germline ends. The CDR3 sequence is CASSSVPTLAKNIQYF. The CDR3 DNA reads as TGTGCCAGCAGTTCAGTCCCGACCCTAGCCAAAAACATTCAGTACTTC.

This clonotype was found a few times. The CDR3 is CASSPFGTGDDGYTF. CDR3 in DNA: TGTGCCAGCAGTCCATTCGGGACAGGCGACGATGGCTACACCTTC. The chain is built from TRBV27 and TRBJ1-2; 8 nucleotides agree with TRBD1. The CDR3 contains 15 residues. Per germline, CDR1 MNHEY and CDR2 SMNVEV (reference sequence). After removal of 5 bases from V and 6 bases from J, the junction contained 11 bases not matched to a gene.

The table lists this clonotype with a few counts. CDR3: CASSPSPGLASSDTQYF. The CDR3 DNA follows: TGTGCCAGCAGCCCTTCCCCGGGGCTAGCCTCCTCGGATACGCAGTATTTT. This chain connects TRBV3-1 to TRBJ2-3; D could derive from TRBD1 or TRBD2 (5 bases each). The CDR3 has 17 residues. V lost 4 bases to trimming and J lost 6 bases, with 23 bases between them. Germline V gene lookup returns CDR1 LGHDT and CDR2 YNNKEL (reference sequence).

This clonotype was found many times. The rearrangement links TRBV29-1 to TRBJ1-2, with D unclear. Germline CDR1 reads SQVTM; CDR2 reads ANQGSEA. There are 11 residues in the CDR3. Between the trimmed V and J ends, which lost 6 bases and 8 bases, there was a span of 13 bases. In DNA form, the CDR3 reads TGCAGCGTCGCTTACATGGAAGGCTACACCTTC. This codes for CSVAYMEGYTF.

The CDR3 region is CSTGGRGTGELFF. The CDR3 DNA reads as TGCAGCACCGGGGGGCGGGGCACCGGGGAGCTGTTTTTT. The chain links TRBV20-1 to TRBJ2-2, with a possible D match to TRBD2 (7 bases). CDR3 length equals 13 residues. Germline CDR1 reads DFQATT; CDR2 reads SNEGSKA (reference sequence).